The 28 T cell receptor beta chains reported below all come from one sample, sequenced in a study of T cells after posttransplantation cyclophosphamide. Sequencing was performed with immunoSEQ multiplex PCR; in TCRdb, only in-frame clones are kept and a portion is missing. Sampling found over 45,000 clones, none seen once. Sample: PBMCs. These receptors all stem from a man aged 40-55 years in good health, CMV-negative, and a related stem cell transplant donor.

This clone has a count of ten or more. The chain uses TRBV28 and TRBJ1-2; a possible D gene is TRBD1 (6 bases). Per germline, CDR1 MDHEN and CDR2 SYDVKM. The CDR3 consists of 16 residues. V lost 7 bases, J lost 4 bases, and 22 bases lay in between. The chain's CDR3 is CASTSDPGVEVYGYTF. For the CDR3, the DNA is TGTGCCAGCACTTCGGACCCAGGGGTTGAGGTCTATGGCTACACCTTC.

This clone showed up many times. The chain combines TRBV27 with TRBJ2-1; D is ambiguous. This CDR3 has 13 amino acids. V dropped 8 bases and J dropped 4 bases, with 12 bases sitting between them. CDR1 is MNHEY, CDR2 SMNVEV, per germline (reference sequence). CDR3 DNA sequence: TGTGCCAGCTCCAGACAAGTATACAATGAGCAGTTCTTC. Protein sequence: CASSRQVYNEQFF.

The V call is TRBV7-6, the J call TRBJ1-2; D possibly corresponds to TRBD1 (5 bases). Trimming pared 4 bases from V and 8 bases from J, leaving 32 bases between. The CDR3 covers 19 residues. Germline CDR1 is SGHVS and CDR2 is FNYEAQ. CDR3 sequence (DNA): TGTGCCAGCAGCTGGATGGAGCATGGCCTAGTCAGGGAGGATGGAGGCTACACCTTC. Translation gives CASSWMEHGLVREDGGYTF. The whole variable domain, filled in from reference TRBV7-6 and TRBJ1-2, reads GAGVSQSPRYKVTKRGQDVALRCDPISGHVSLYWYRQALGQGPEFLTYFNYEAQQDKSGLPNDRFSAERPEGSISTLTIQRTEQRDSAMYRCASSWMEHGLVREDGGYTFGSGTRLTVV.

This clone appeared many times. The rearrangement joins TRBV28 to TRBJ1-3; possibly TRBD1 for D (5 bases). Trimming removed 4 bases from V and 1 base from J, with 14 bases in between. The CDR3 loop spans 16 amino acids. Germline CDR1 MDHEN, CDR2 SYDVKM. CDR3 protein: CASSSPAGMSGNTIYF. In DNA, the CDR3 is TGTGCCAGCAGTTCCCCCGCAGGGATGTCTGGAAACACCATATATTTT.

There are many counts of this clone. The V gene is TRBV29-1, the J gene TRBJ2-5; 7 bases line up with TRBD1. Losses at the gene ends were 4 bases for V and 2 bases for J; bases not matched to a gene: 4. Germline assignment: CDR1 SQVTM and CDR2 ANQGSEA. There are 13 residues in the CDR3. The CDR3 DNA reads TGCAGCGTTGTACGGGACAGTCAAGAGACCCAGTACTTC. As protein: CSVVRDSQETQYF.

In its sample, this clone was seen many times. J is TRBJ1-4 and V is TRBV2, with a tentative D call TRBD1 (5 bases). This CDR3 is 15 amino acids long. V shed 6 bases and J shed 0 bases, with 11 bases lying between them. Germline CDR1 SNHLY, CDR2 FYNNEI. For the CDR3, the DNA is TGTGCCAGCAGCTACGACAGAGCAACTAATGAAAAACTGTTTTTT. Translating gives CASSYDRATNEKLFF.

Ten or more counts support this clone. V gene TRBV5-4 combines with J gene TRBJ2-7; 7 bases align to TRBD2. Trimming removed 3 bases from V and 6 bases from J; junction bases left unmatched: 6. This CDR3 spans 13 amino acids. CDR1 SGHNT and CDR2 YYREEE come from the germline V gene (reference sequence). The CDR3 region is CASSWGGEGEQYF. CDR3 sequence (DNA): TGTGCCAGCAGCTGGGGGGGGGAAGGCGAGCAGTACTTC. Combining the CDR3 with reference TRBV5-4 and TRBJ2-7 gives the whole variable domain ETGVTQSPTHLIKTRGQQVTLRCSSQSGHNTVSWYQQALGQGPQFIFQYYREEENGRGNFPPRFSGLQFPNYSSELNVNALELDDSALYLCASSWGGEGEQYFGPGTRLTVT.

This clone was recorded many times. This chain uses TRBV16 with TRBJ1-1, with D unclear. The CDR3 consists of 11 residues. Trimming removed 2 bases from V and 11 bases from J, with 9 bases in between. CDR1 is KGHSY and CDR2 is FQNENV in the germline V gene. Here the CDR3 reads CASSQIGGAFF. In nucleotides, the CDR3 is TGTGCCAGCAGCCAAATAGGAGGGGCTTTCTTT.

In this sample, this clone turned up many times. The CDR3 protein is CASSEGDRGDEKLFF. Here the CDR3 DNA reads TGTGCCAGCAGTGAAGGGGACAGGGGAGATGAAAAACTGTTTTTT. The chain recombines TRBV6-1 with TRBJ1-4, with TRBD1 matching over 10 bases. Germline CDR1 is MNHNS and CDR2 is SASEGT. The V segment lost 1 base and the J segment 6 bases; nucleotides outside the gene matches: 2. The CDR3 extends over 15 amino acids.

This clone has a count of ten or more. The CDR3 here is CAWGTSGYQETQYF. The CDR3 nucleotides read TGTGCCTGGGGGACTAGCGGGTACCAAGAGACCCAGTACTTC. The chain carries TRBV30 and TRBJ2-5; TRBD2 agrees at 12 bases. J was trimmed by 0 bases and V by 5 bases; bases with no gene match: 1. The length of the CDR3 is 14 residues. Germline lookup yields CDR1 GTSNPN and CDR2 SVGIG (reference sequence).

This clone was recorded at least ten times. The chain uses TRBV6-5 and TRBJ1-5, with D possibly matching TRBD1 (6 bases). Germline lookup yields CDR1 MNHEY and CDR2 SVGAGI. This CDR3 contains 15 residues. Trimming pared 5 bases from V and 4 bases from J, leaving 15 bases between. CDR3 protein: CASSGRGGSNQPQHF. The CDR3 coding sequence is TGTGCCAGCAGTGGAAGAGGGGGTAGTAATCAGCCCCAGCATTTT.

DNA of the CDR3: TGTGCCAGCAGTCCCCTAGCGGGGAGCACAGATACGCAGTATTTT. Residues: CASSPLAGSTDTQYF. The gene calls are TRBV28 and TRBJ2-3; 9 positions agree with TRBD2. This CDR3 region has 15 residues. The V and J ends lost 5 bases and 0 bases, in that order; junction bases with no gene match: 3. Germline V gene data show CDR1 as MDHEN and CDR2 as SYDVKM.

This clone was seen at least ten times. The chain links TRBV28 to TRBJ1-5; 7 bases fit TRBD1. Germline trimming cut 4 bases from V and 0 bases from J; bases unmatched to any gene: 6. This CDR3 spans 16 amino acids. Germline CDR1 MDHEN, CDR2 SYDVKM. CDR3 loop: CASSSVQGYSNQPQHF. CDR3 sequence (DNA): TGTGCCAGCAGTTCCGTACAGGGGTATAGCAATCAGCCCCAGCATTTT.

In this sample, this clone turned up many times. The chain employs TRBV7-2 and TRBJ2-3, with a possible D match to TRBD2 (5 bases). Per the germline V gene, CDR1 is SGHTA and CDR2 is FQGNSA. The V gene lost 5 bases and the J gene lost 6 bases, with 9 bases spanning the gap. The CDR3 totals 12 residues. The CDR3 DNA reads as TGTGCCAGCAGCCCGACTAAGGATACGCAGTATTTT. This translates into CASSPTKDTQYF.

This clone has ten or more counts. The chain employs TRBV7-3 and TRBJ2-1, with TRBD2 matching 10 bases. CDR3 length equals 15 residues. After removal of 4 bases from V and 9 bases from J, the junction contained 9 bases not matched to a gene. CDR1 and CDR2 from the germline V gene are SGHTA and FQGTGA. CDR3 residues: CASSSGVAGGSEQFF. CDR3 sequence (DNA): TGTGCCAGCAGCTCCGGGGTAGCGGGAGGCTCTGAGCAGTTCTTC. The entire variable domain, with the rest obtained from reference TRBV7-3 and TRBJ2-1, is as follows: GAGVSQTPSNKVTEKGKYVELRCDPISGHTALYWYRQSLGQGPEFLIYFQGTGAADDSGLPNDRFFAVRPEGSVSTLKIQRTERGDSAVYLCASSSGVAGGSEQFFGPGTRLTVL.

This clone was counted ten times or more. The chain uses TRBV6-5 and TRBJ1-2; maybe TRBD1 (5 bases). The V end was cut by 6 bases, the J end by 4 bases, with 12 bases between. The CDR3 is 13 residues long. Germline CDR1 reads MNHEY; CDR2 reads SVGAGI. CDR3 bases: TGTGCCAGCAGCCTTGGACACTTCTATGGCTACACCTTC. This gives the protein CASSLGHFYGYTF.

The table lists this clone with many counts. The V gene is TRBV19, the J gene TRBJ1-3; no definite D call. Germline V gene sequence: CDR1 LNHDA, CDR2 SQIVND (reference sequence). The CDR3 runs 14 residues. The V gene lost 6 bases and the J gene lost 2 bases, with 11 bases spanning the gap. The CDR3 coding sequence is TGTGCCAGTAGGATTGCGGGGACTGGAAACACCATATATTTT. Residues: CASRIAGTGNTIYF.

This clone has a count of ten or more. V usage is TRBV4-3 and J usage is TRBJ2-5; D remains unclear. The CDR3 extends over 13 amino acids. Germline-derived CDR1 and CDR2 are LGHNA and YSLEER. V was cut by 0 bases and J by 4 bases, with 6 bases left in between. The DNA for the CDR3 is TGCGCCAGCAGCCAAGATTCGGGAGAGACCCAGTACTTC. This codes for CASSQDSGETQYF.

In this sample, this clone turned up many times. CDR3 DNA: TGCGCCAGCAGCCAAGAGGGACGGGAGGGCCGGGATACGCAGTATTTT. As protein: CASSQEGREGRDTQYF. The J gene is TRBJ2-3, the V gene TRBV4-1; TRBD2 matches 8 bases. With V trimmed by 0 bases and J by 6 bases, 8 bases remained unmatched. Per the germline V gene, CDR1 is MGHRA and CDR2 is YSYEKL. The CDR3 extends over 16 amino acids.

This clone showed up many times. The chain employs TRBV6-6 and TRBJ2-5, with 7 nucleotides matching TRBD2. The germline gives CDR1 MNHNY, CDR2 SVGAGI (reference sequence). The V gene end was trimmed by 0 bases and the J gene end by 2 bases; junction bases not matched to a gene: 3. The CDR3 covers 15 residues. The CDR3 reads CASSYSGGSQETQYF. The CDR3 DNA reads as TGTGCCAGCAGTTACTCGGGGGGGTCACAAGAGACCCAGTACTTC.

Ten or more counts support this clone. V usage is TRBV16 and J usage is TRBJ1-5; D is unclear. With 0 bases removed from V and 4 bases from J, the gap between germline ends came to 13 bases. The CDR3 runs to 16 residues. Germline-derived CDR1 and CDR2 are KGHSY and FQNENV. CDR3 bases: TGTGCCAGCAGCCAATCTGAGGAATCCCGAAATCAGCCCCAGCATTTT. It yields the protein CASSQSEESRNQPQHF. Using reference TRBV16 and TRBJ1-5 for the parts outside the CDR3, the full variable domain is GEEVAQTPKHLVRGEGQKAKLYCAPIKGHSYVFWYQQVLKNEFKFLISFQNENVFDETGMPKERFSAKCLPNSPCSLEIQATKLEDSAVYFCASSQSEESRNQPQHFGDGTRLSIL.

This clone was detected ten times or more. This chain links TRBV7-2 with TRBJ2-1; D is perhaps TRBD1 (7 bases). CDR1 SGHTA and CDR2 FQGNSA come from the germline V gene. The ends were cut back, 5 bases at V and 8 bases at J, with 19 bases in the middle. There are 15 residues in the CDR3. In DNA, the CDR3 is TGTGCCAGCAGCGGCCAGACAGGGCGGGGCGATGAGCAGTTCTTC. Its translation: CASSGQTGRGDEQFF.

The chain couples TRBV6-1 to TRBJ2-7; TRBD1 might be the D (6 bases). Germline assignment: CDR1 MNHNS and CDR2 SASEGT. V shed 4 bases and J shed 1 base, with 8 bases lying between them. The CDR3 loop spans 13 amino acids. The CDR3 sequence is CASSGDISYEQYF. The CDR3 DNA follows: TGTGCCAGCAGTGGGGACATTTCCTACGAGCAGTACTTC.

This clone was observed many times. The chain joins TRBV28 to TRBJ2-7, with D maybe TRBD2 (5 bases). V lost 4 bases and J lost 3, with 16 bases in between. The germline gives CDR1 MDHEN, CDR2 SYDVKM. The CDR3 runs 15 residues. CDR3: CASSWRGSAYYEQYF. The CDR3 DNA sequence: TGTGCCAGCAGTTGGCGAGGGAGCGCCTACTACGAGCAGTACTTC.

This clone has ten or more counts. J is TRBJ2-3 and V is TRBV5-8, with D possibly matching TRBD1 (5 bases). V dropped 3 bases and J dropped 4 bases, with 15 bases sitting between them. Germline-derived CDR1 and CDR2 are SGHTS and YDEGEE. This CDR3 is 15 amino acids long. Written as DNA, the CDR3 is TGTGCCAGCAGCTCGGCAGGGATGTGGGCAGATACGCAGTATTTT. Translated, it gives CASSSAGMWADTQYF.

There are many counts of this clone. The V gene is TRBV27, the J gene TRBJ2-3; 13 bases are shared with TRBD2. Germline CDR1 and CDR2: MNHEY and SMNVEV (reference sequence). The CDR3 spans 17 residues. The trim removed 5 bases at V and 2 bases at J, leaving 7 bases unmatched. The CDR3 spells CASSPMGTSGNTDTQYF. Here the CDR3 DNA reads TGTGCCAGCAGTCCCATGGGGACTAGCGGGAACACAGATACGCAGTATTTT.

In its sample, this clone was seen many times. The genes are TRBV7-8 and TRBJ2-7; 9 bases are a match to TRBD2. CDR1 is SGHVS and CDR2 is FQNEAQ in the germline V gene. J was trimmed by 1 base and V by 3 bases; bases with no gene match: 4. The CDR3 totals 15 residues. The CDR3 protein is CASSFSGSLSYEQYF. The CDR3 region has the DNA TGTGCCAGCAGCTTTAGCGGGAGCCTTTCCTACGAGCAGTACTTC.

This clone was seen at least ten times. The V and J genes are TRBV25-1 and TRBJ1-1; D not certain. CDR1 is MGHDK, CDR2 SYGVNS, per germline. The germline V and J ends were trimmed by 4 bases and 1 base, with 10 bases remaining between them. The length of the CDR3 is 14 residues. This CDR3 is CASSVRGTNTEAFF. CDR3 in DNA: TGTGCCAGCAGTGTCCGGGGTACGAACACTGAAGCTTTCTTT.